The rows below give T cell receptor beta chains drawn from one sample of a study of T cell responses to AZD1222 COVID-19 vaccine. Method: immunoSEQ multiplex PCR; TCRdb's copy keeps in-frame clones and lacks some. The sample records 130,000 to 150,000 clones, around 87% being singletons. The specimen was peripheral blood, collected on day 0 of AZD1222 vaccination. The receptor set was obtained from an adult in good health. Both conserved end residues are part of each CDR3. Fields, in order: J gene, D gene, clone size, V gene, CDR3 DNA, CDR3 protein. A D gene is named only where the DNA matches it firmly. Expanded clones are given a class, and other clones once, few, many or no size at all.

j_gene: TRBJ1-5; d_gene: TRBD1; abundance: -; v_gene: TRBV19; CDR3nt: TGTGCCAGTAGTATAGGGGACAGGGGGAGCAATCAGCCCCAGCATTTT; CDR3aa: CASSIGDRGSNQPQHF
j_gene: TRBJ2-3; d_gene: TRBD2; abundance: few; v_gene: TRBV6-1; CDR3nt: TGTGCCAGCAGTGAAGCGCTAGCGGGCACAGATACGCAGTATTTT; CDR3aa: CASSEALAGTDTQYF
j_gene: TRBJ1-5; d_gene: -; abundance: -; v_gene: TRBV18; CDR3nt: TGTGCCAGCTCACCACCGGGGCGGGGCCCCTATAGCAATCAGCCCCAGCATTTT; CDR3aa: CASSPPGRGPYSNQPQHF
j_gene: TRBJ1-1; d_gene: TRBD1; abundance: -; v_gene: TRBV2; CDR3nt: TGTGCCAGCAAATCGGGACAGGGGGTAATTCGGGGCACTGAAGCTTTCTTT; CDR3aa: CASKSGQGVIRGTEAFF
j_gene: TRBJ2-1; d_gene: TRBD2; abundance: -; v_gene: TRBV19; CDR3nt: TGTGCCAGTAGTATAACCAGCGGGGGTGAGCAGTTCTTC; CDR3aa: CASSITSGGEQFF
j_gene: TRBJ2-7; d_gene: -; abundance: -; v_gene: TRBV15; CDR3nt: TGTGCCACCAGCAGACCAGACAGCGTATCGCAGTACTTC; CDR3aa: CATSRPDSVSQYF
j_gene: TRBJ2-7; d_gene: -; abundance: -; v_gene: TRBV6-5; CDR3nt: TGTGCCAGCAGTTCCCGACAGGTAGGGGCCTACGAGCAGTACTTC; CDR3aa: CASSSRQVGAYEQYF
j_gene: TRBJ1-1; d_gene: TRBD1; abundance: once; v_gene: TRBV6-1; CDR3nt: TGTGCCAGCAGTGTTCGGACAGGGGGAGCGGGCACTGAAGCTTTCTTT; CDR3aa: CASSVRTGGAGTEAFF
j_gene: TRBJ1-1; d_gene: -; abundance: -; v_gene: TRBV4-1; CDR3nt: TGCGCCAGCAGCCAAGATTACCCCAGAATGAACACTGAAGCTTTCTTT; CDR3aa: CASSQDYPRMNTEAFF
j_gene: TRBJ1-1; d_gene: -; abundance: -; v_gene: TRBV6-5; CDR3nt: TGTGCCAGCAGTTACGACAGGAACACTGAAGCTTTCTTT; CDR3aa: CASSYDRNTEAFF
j_gene: TRBJ2-3; d_gene: -; abundance: -; v_gene: TRBV11-2; CDR3nt: TGTGCCAGCAGCCCTGTAATGGACGGAGATACGCAGTATTTT; CDR3aa: CASSPVMDGDTQYF
j_gene: TRBJ2-5; d_gene: -; abundance: -; v_gene: TRBV20-1; CDR3nt: TGCAGTGCTAGTTTACAAGATGAGAGAACCCAGTACTTC; CDR3aa: CSASLQDERTQYF
j_gene: TRBJ2-3; d_gene: -; abundance: -; v_gene: TRBV6-5; CDR3nt: TGTGCCAGCAGTTCCCTGGGTGTTGGGGAGGATACGCAGTATTTT; CDR3aa: CASSSLGVGEDTQYF
j_gene: TRBJ1-5; d_gene: -; abundance: once; v_gene: TRBV19; CDR3nt: TGTGCCAGTAAAGGCACCAATCAGCCCCAGCATTTT; CDR3aa: CASKGTNQPQHF
j_gene: TRBJ2-1; d_gene: -; abundance: -; v_gene: TRBV30; CDR3nt: TGTGCCTGGAGTCAGAAATTCAATGAGCAGTTCTTC; CDR3aa: CAWSQKFNEQFF
j_gene: TRBJ1-2; d_gene: -; abundance: few; v_gene: TRBV10-2; CDR3nt: TGCGCCAGCACCCGGGACCTCTATGGCTACACCTTC; CDR3aa: CASTRDLYGYTF
j_gene: TRBJ1-3; d_gene: -; abundance: -; v_gene: TRBV14; CDR3nt: TGTGCCAGCAGCCAACGGGTCTCTGGAAACACCATATATTTT; CDR3aa: CASSQRVSGNTIYF